This T cell receptor beta chain was captured in a study of spatial heterogeneity in lung cancer. Stated time point: sample taken at primary tumor resection. CDR1 and CDR2 (germline): LGHNA, YNFKEQ. The CDR3 totals 16 residues. J lost 2 bases, V lost 5 bases, and 6 bases had no gene match. This clonotype came up a few times. From the 5' RACE reads, TCRdb called clonotypes with MiXCR, one entry per CDR3 protein. Among fewer than 45,000 distinct CDR3 sequences, under 8.5% were seen once, and the ten largest hold approximately 29%. The sample in question was PBMCs, obtained at surgery. The genes are TRBV4-2 and TRBJ2-2; 9 bases align to TRBD2. The sequence came from a female donor with early-stage non-small cell lung cancer. The DNA of the CDR3 is TGTGCCAGCAGCTTCAAGCGGGGGGACAACACCGGGGAGCTGTTTTTT. Protein product: CASSFKRGDNTGELFF.